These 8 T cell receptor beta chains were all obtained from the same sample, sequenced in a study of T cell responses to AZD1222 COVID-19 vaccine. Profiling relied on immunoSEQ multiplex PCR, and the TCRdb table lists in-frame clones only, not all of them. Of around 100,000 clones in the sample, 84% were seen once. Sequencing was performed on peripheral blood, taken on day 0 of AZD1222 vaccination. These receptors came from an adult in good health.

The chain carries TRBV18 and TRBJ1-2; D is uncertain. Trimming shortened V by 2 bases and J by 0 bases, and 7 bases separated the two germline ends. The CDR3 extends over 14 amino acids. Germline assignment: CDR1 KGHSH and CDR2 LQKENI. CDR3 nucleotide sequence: TGTGCCAGCTCACCAGACATTACTAACTATGGCTACACCTTC. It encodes CASSPDITNYGYTF.

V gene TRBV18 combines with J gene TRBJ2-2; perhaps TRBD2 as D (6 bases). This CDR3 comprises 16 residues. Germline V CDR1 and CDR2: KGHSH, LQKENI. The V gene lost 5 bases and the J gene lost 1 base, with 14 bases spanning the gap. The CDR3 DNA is TGTGCCAGCTCAGGAGGGAGGAGCGAGAACACCGGGGAGCTGTTTTTT. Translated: CASSGGRSENTGELFF.

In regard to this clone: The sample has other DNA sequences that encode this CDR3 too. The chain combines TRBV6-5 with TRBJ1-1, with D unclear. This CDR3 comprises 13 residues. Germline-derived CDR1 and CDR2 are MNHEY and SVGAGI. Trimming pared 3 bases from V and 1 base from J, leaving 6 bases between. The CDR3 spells CASSYSRNTEAFF. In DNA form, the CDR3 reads TGTGCCAGCAGTTATAGTAGGAACACTGAAGCTTTCTTT.

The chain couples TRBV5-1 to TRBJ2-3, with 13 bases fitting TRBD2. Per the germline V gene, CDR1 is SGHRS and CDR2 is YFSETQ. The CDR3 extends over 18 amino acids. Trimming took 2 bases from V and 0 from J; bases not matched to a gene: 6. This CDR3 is CASSLRTSGRPSTDTQYF. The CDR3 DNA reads TGCGCCAGCAGCTTACGGACTAGCGGGAGACCTAGCACAGATACGCAGTATTTT.

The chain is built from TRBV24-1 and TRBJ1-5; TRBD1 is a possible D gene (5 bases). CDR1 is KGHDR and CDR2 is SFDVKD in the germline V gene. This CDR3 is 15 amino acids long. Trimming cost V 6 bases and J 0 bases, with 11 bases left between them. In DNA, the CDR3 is TGTGCCACCAGTCCAGGGACGGCTAGCAATCAGCCCCAGCATTTT. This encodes CATSPGTASNQPQHF.

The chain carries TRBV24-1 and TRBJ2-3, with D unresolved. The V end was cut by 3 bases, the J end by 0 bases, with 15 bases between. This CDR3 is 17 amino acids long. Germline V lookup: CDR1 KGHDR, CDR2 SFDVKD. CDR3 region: CATSDPGRTDSTDTQYF. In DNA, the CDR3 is TGTGCCACCAGTGATCCGGGTAGAACAGATAGCACAGATACGCAGTATTTT.

CDR3 amino acids: CASRRTNQDGTQYF. CDR3 sequence (DNA): TGTGCCAGCAGACGTACAAACCAGGACGGTACGCAGTATTTT. This chain connects TRBV6-5 to TRBJ2-3; D is uncertain. V was cut by 6 bases and J by 8 bases, with 18 bases left in between. The CDR3 runs to 14 residues. CDR1 MNHEY and CDR2 SVGAGI come from the germline V gene.

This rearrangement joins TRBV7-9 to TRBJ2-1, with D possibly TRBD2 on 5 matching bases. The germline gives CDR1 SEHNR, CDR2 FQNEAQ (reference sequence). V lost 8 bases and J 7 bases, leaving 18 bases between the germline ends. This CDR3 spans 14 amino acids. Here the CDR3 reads CASGLPGVWNEQFF. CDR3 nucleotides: TGTGCCAGCGGCCTCCCCGGGGTTTGGAATGAGCAGTTCTTC.